These 10 T cell receptor beta chains share one sample of origin, sequenced in a study of T cells after yellow fever vaccination. One entry per CDR3 protein results from TCRdb running MiXCR on the 5' RACE reads. Counted here are 310,000 or so distinct CDR3 sequences, around 6.8% occurring once; the ten biggest clones make up roughly a sixth. This specimen consisted of PBMCs, obtained roughly 47 days after the first yellow fever vaccination. Receptors originate from a man aged 18-30 years who received the YFV17D yellow fever vaccine.

This sequence joins TRBV10-3 and TRBJ2-7, with D maybe TRBD2 (7 bases). V was pared by 8 bases and J by 3 bases, with 17 bases between. The CDR3 has 14 residues. The germline gives CDR1 ENHRY, CDR2 SYGVKD. The CDR3 is CAIGGARENYEQYF. CDR3 in DNA: TGTGCCATCGGGGGGGCAAGGGAGAACTACGAGCAGTACTTC.

V usage is TRBV7-2 and J usage is TRBJ1-2; no clear D gene. V was clipped by 5 bases and J by 5 bases, with 15 bases between them. The CDR3 is made up of 14 amino acids. Germline CDR1 and CDR2: SGHTA and FQGNSA. As DNA, the CDR3 is TGTGCCAGCAGCCCGGACCCTTCCGGTTATGGCTACACCTTC. Amino acids: CASSPDPSGYGYTF.

This clonotype was observed a handful of times. The rearrangement links TRBV20-1 to TRBJ2-1; 10 positions match TRBD2. CDR3 length: 15 amino acids. After removal of 1 base from V and 8 bases from J, the junction contained 8 bases not matched to a gene. In germline, CDR1 is DFQATT, CDR2 SNEGSKA (reference sequence). This CDR3 reads CSARVSGGAGDEQFF. DNA for the CDR3: TGCAGTGCTAGAGTAAGCGGGGGGGCTGGCGATGAGCAGTTCTTC.

The rearrangement links TRBV5-6 to TRBJ2-1; D unresolved. CDR3 length: 15 residues. V gave up 4 bases and J gave up 2 bases, with 13 bases separating them. CDR1 is SGHDT and CDR2 is YYEEEE in the germline V gene. The CDR3 bases are TGTGCCAGCAGCCATCCAAGACCCCCCTACAATGAGCAGTTCTTC. Translation gives CASSHPRPPYNEQFF.

V is TRBV7-2 and J is TRBJ2-1; D call uncertain. The germline gives CDR1 SGHTA, CDR2 FQGNSA. Trimming pared 8 bases from V and 0 bases from J, leaving 8 bases between. This CDR3 spans 13 amino acids. CDR3: CASLASSYNEQFF. CDR3 nucleotide sequence: TGTGCCAGCTTAGCCAGCTCCTACAATGAGCAGTTCTTC.

The chain combines TRBV7-9 with TRBJ2-2; 10 bases match TRBD2. The CDR3 runs to 17 residues. Trimming cost V 5 bases and J 1 base; bases outside gene matches: 7. Germline assignment: CDR1 SEHNR and CDR2 FQNEAQ (reference sequence). CDR3 DNA: TGTGCCAGCAGCAAATTCTCTAGCGGGAGGAACACCGGGGAGCTGTTTTTT. The encoded protein is CASSKFSSGRNTGELFF.

The table lists this clonotype with a few counts. The V call is TRBV4-2, the J call TRBJ2-5; possible D gene TRBD1, 6 bases. Trimming removed 0 bases at V and 1 base at J, with 12 bases between. The CDR3 runs to 16 residues. The germline CDR1 and CDR2 sequences are LGHNA and YNFKEQ. This chain's CDR3 is CASSQEWLGGQETQYF. CDR3 bases: TGTGCCAGCAGCCAAGAGTGGTTAGGGGGCCAAGAGACCCAGTACTTC.

CDR3 DNA: TGTGCCAGTAATTGGGCGCGCTCTGGGGCCAACGTCCTGACTTTC. The encoded protein is CASNWARSGANVLTF. The chain links TRBV19 to TRBJ2-6; D gene uncertain. Trimming pared 7 bases from V and 0 bases from J, leaving 10 bases between. The length of the CDR3 is 15 residues. Looked up from germline, CDR1 is LNHDA and CDR2 is SQIVND (reference sequence).

In its sample, this clonotype was seen a few times. This CDR3 reads CASSHEQGLAEAFF. CDR3 nucleotides: TGCGCCAGCAGCCATGAGCAGGGTTTGGCTGAAGCTTTCTTT. The V call is TRBV4-1, the J call TRBJ1-1, with D possibly matching TRBD1 (5 bases). This CDR3 has 14 amino acids. Germline V CDR1 and CDR2: MGHRA, YSYEKL. V was shortened by 3 bases and J by 6 bases, with 14 bases between the two germline ends.

This clonotype was counted many times. The chain employs TRBV12-3 or TRBV12-4 and TRBJ2-5; 7 nucleotides match TRBD2. This CDR3 contains 14 residues. The junction had 8 bases not matched to a gene; V was cut back by 5 bases and J by 5 bases. CDR3 nucleotide sequence: TGTGCCAGCAGTCTCCGTGTGGGGGGGGAGACCCAGTACTTC. Protein: CASSLRVGGETQYF.